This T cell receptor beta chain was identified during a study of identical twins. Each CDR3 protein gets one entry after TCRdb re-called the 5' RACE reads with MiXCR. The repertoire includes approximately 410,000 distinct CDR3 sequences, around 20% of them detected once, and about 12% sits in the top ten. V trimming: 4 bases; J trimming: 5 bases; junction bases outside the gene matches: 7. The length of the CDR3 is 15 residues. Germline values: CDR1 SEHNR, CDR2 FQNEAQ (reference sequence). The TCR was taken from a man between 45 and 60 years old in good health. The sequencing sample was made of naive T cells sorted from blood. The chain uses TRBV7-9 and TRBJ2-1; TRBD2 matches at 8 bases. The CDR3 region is CASSSPAGDNNEQFF. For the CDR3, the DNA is TGTGCCAGCAGCTCGCCAGCGGGAGATAACAATGAGCAGTTCTTC.